This T cell receptor beta chain was captured in a study of blood T cells in healthy people across ages. Study-wide findings and caveats: Greater diversity and more naive CD4+ cells were seen in long-lived donors than in aged donors. What prevented conclusive comparison of naive and antigen-experienced cells was that PBMCs were unsorted.

A note on this clonotype: The target antigen is unknown.

This CDR3 is 17 amino acids long. CDR1 and CDR2 (germline): SGDLS, YYNGEE. The V gene lost 0 bases and the J gene lost 4 bases, with 17 bases spanning the gap. It was with a sample-barcoded 5' primer and a J-beta primer mix that a second PCR of roughly 7 to 12 cycles was run. TCRdb analysed the 5' RACE reads with MiXCR anew, one entry per CDR3 protein. The sample lists approximately 2,000,000 distinct CDR3 sequences, roughly 43% occurring once. The chain uses TRBV9 and TRBJ2-1; D is uncertain. Material for sequencing was blood. This receptor was taken from a human donor in good health. The CDR3 DNA is TGTGCCAGCAGCGTAGCCCGGTCTAGTGCCCCGTACAATGAGCAGTTCTTC. It codes for CASSVARSSAPYNEQFF.